This T cell receptor (beta chain) was recovered during a study of HIV-infected patients and healthy controls. At the level of the study: Total CDR3 counts per chain did not differ significantly between patients and controls.

Alpha and beta constant-region primers primed reverse transcription of 400 to 500 ng RNA. Using multiplexing indices, alpha and beta chain libraries were generated apart by chain-specific third strand synthesis. TCRdb re-called the 5' RACE reads with MiXCR, one entry per CDR3 protein. The sample has about 10,000 distinct CDR3 sequences, around 4.9% seen once. This CDR3 contains 15 residues. Germline V gene sequence: CDR1 GTSNPN, CDR2 SVGIG (reference sequence). J gave up 3 bases and V 4 bases, and 8 bases lay outside the gene matches. This clonotype was seen more than once but under ten times. What it binds is not known. Whole blood was used without fractionation, so all unsorted peripheral T cells were included. Study-wide points: Size-matching overweighted rare events from HIV-infected data when comparing patients with controls. The study did not determine the donors' HLA types. MAIT alpha-chain CDR3s were frequent in healthy controls, depleted in HIV+.

This TCR came from an adult with HIV infection. The sequenced sample was blood, obtained before antiretroviral therapy. The V gene is TRBV30, the J gene TRBJ2-1; the match to TRBD2 covers 8 bases. The CDR3 loop is CAWKVHSGDYNEQFF. Here the CDR3 DNA reads TGTGCCTGGAAAGTTCATAGCGGGGACTACAATGAGCAGTTCTTC.